This T cell receptor (beta chain) emerged from a study of cytomegalovirus exposure and HLA in healthy donors. Broader study findings: Some highly shared sequence variants likely arose as a pipeline artifact.

Germline CDR1 is SGHVS and CDR2 is FNYEAQ. The CDR3 length is 13 residues. In the PCR, 60 Vbeta and 13 Jbeta primers were used. The repertoire was sequenced with immunoSEQ multiplex PCR; TCRdb's copy has only in-frame clones and lacks some. The table has 110,000 to 150,000 clones, around four fifths seen once. About this clone itself: What it recognizes is unknown.

Sequences were obtained from PBMCs. This sequence joins TRBV7-6 and TRBJ2-5; D is perhaps TRBD1 (5 bases). TRBJ2-7 matches the DNA end more closely, so the J call is doubtful. This TCR came from a boy between 2 and 10 years old in good health and CMV-seronegative. The CDR3 loop reads CASSYDRAYEQYF. DNA of the CDR3: TGTGCCAGCAGCTATGACAGAGCTTACGAGCAGTACTTC.